This TCR beta chain was identified in a study of spatial heterogeneity in lung cancer. Overall study context: Alpha-chain sequences were consistently detected in smaller numbers than beta-chain sequences.

Time point indicated: sample taken at primary tumor resection. The approximately 69 donors had untreated early-stage non-small cell lung cancer. Sequencing covered unsorted whole RNA taken from tumor, nontumor lung or frozen PBMC. In this sample, this clonotype turned up many times. Individually, TCR cDNA molecules were each labelled with a unique molecular identifier. Each CDR3 protein is one row after TCRdb ran MiXCR on the 5' RACE reads. The sample records about 78,000 distinct CDR3 sequences, 8% being singletons. CDR3 length equals 15 residues. Germline V gives CDR1 SGHRS, CDR2 YFSETQ. Trimming shortened V by 2 bases and J by 0 bases, and 8 bases separated the two germline ends.

This clonotype was obtained from a male donor with early-stage non-small cell lung cancer. This rearrangement joins TRBV5-1 to TRBJ2-2; the D gene is possibly TRBD1 (5 bases). The sample in question was PBMCs, obtained at surgery. The CDR3 DNA sequence: TGCGCCAGCAGCTTCCAGGGATCGAACACCGGGGAGCTGTTTTTT. Residues: CASSFQGSNTGELFF.